This T cell receptor (beta chain) comes out of a study of T-cell reconstitution after alpha-beta-depleted transplantation in children. Overall study findings and caveats: At day 60, the high TCRbeta diversity found in some patients originated from recipient T cells and thymic progenitors that had survived. T-cell counts and diversity at one year following transplant were attributed mainly to newly produced T cells. Reportedly, roughly two months post-transplant, alpha-beta T cells arose from several hundred expanded graft clones.

A remark on this clonotype: The antigen is not known.

Unique molecular identifiers were incorporated when the TCRbeta library was constructed. TCRdb reanalysed the PCR reads using MiXCR and keeps one entry per CDR3 protein. The table shows about 610,000 distinct CDR3 sequences, with 25% to 30% occurring only once. The V gene's germline CDR1 is DFQATT and CDR2 SNEGSKA (reference sequence). The CDR3 contains 16 residues. V lost 0 bases and J lost 0, with 15 bases in between. The rearrangement joins TRBV20-1 to TRBJ2-7, with D perhaps matching TRBD1 or TRBD2 (5 bases each). The origin of this receptor is a boy younger than two with Wiskott-Aldrich syndrome, due to receive a stem cell transplant. Sequences were derived from PBMCs, sampled before TCRalphabeta/CD19-depleted stem cell transplant. DNA of the CDR3: TGCAGTGCTAGAGAACCGGGACGTCTATTCTCCTACGAGCAGTACTTC. It codes for CSAREPGRLFSYEQYF.